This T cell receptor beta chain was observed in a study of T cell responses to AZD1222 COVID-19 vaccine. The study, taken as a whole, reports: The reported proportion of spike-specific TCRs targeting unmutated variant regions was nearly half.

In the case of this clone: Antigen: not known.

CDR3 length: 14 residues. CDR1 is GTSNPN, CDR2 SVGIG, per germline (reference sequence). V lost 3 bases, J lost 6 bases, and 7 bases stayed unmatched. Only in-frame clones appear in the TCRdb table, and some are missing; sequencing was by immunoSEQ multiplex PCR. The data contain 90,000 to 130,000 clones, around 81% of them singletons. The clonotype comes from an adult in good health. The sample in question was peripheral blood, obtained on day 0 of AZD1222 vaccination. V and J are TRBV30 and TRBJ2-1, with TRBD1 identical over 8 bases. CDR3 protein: CAWRANTGGNEQFF. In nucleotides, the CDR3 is TGTGCCTGGAGGGCTAACACAGGGGGCAATGAGCAGTTCTTC. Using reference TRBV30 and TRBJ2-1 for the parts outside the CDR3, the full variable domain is SQTIHQWPATLVQPVGSPLSLECTVEGTSNPNLYWYRQAAGRGLQLLFYSVGIGQISSEVPQNLSASRPQDRQFILSSKKLLLSDSGFYLCAWRANTGGNEQFFGPGTRLTVL.